This T cell receptor beta chain was identified during a study of shared clonotypes between healthy human individuals. Germline-derived CDR1 and CDR2 are SGHAT and FQNNGV. The germline V and J ends were trimmed by 7 bases and 6 bases, with 18 bases remaining between them. The CDR3 consists of 14 residues. Across several immunoSEQ plates, the genomic DNA of each subset was split evenly. Using about 220 ng DNA, 30,000 to 35,000 T cell genomes, the sorted-subset replicate PCRs were run. The data were produced by immunoSEQ multiplex PCR, yet TCRdb's version contains in-frame clones alone and is incomplete. The profile shows about 2.4 million clones, approximately 94% of them singletons. Investigators divided CD4+ cells into CD45RA+ naive and CD45RA-negative memory subsets.

The chain joins TRBV11-2 to TRBJ2-5; perhaps TRBD2 as D (7 bases). The sequenced sample was naive CD4+ T cells sorted from blood. Specified subset: CD45RA+ positively selected. The origin of this receptor is a man younger than 35 in good health. CDR3 loop: CASTRGRELKTQYF. CDR3 DNA: TGTGCCAGCACCCGGGGGCGGGAGTTAAAGACCCAGTACTTC.